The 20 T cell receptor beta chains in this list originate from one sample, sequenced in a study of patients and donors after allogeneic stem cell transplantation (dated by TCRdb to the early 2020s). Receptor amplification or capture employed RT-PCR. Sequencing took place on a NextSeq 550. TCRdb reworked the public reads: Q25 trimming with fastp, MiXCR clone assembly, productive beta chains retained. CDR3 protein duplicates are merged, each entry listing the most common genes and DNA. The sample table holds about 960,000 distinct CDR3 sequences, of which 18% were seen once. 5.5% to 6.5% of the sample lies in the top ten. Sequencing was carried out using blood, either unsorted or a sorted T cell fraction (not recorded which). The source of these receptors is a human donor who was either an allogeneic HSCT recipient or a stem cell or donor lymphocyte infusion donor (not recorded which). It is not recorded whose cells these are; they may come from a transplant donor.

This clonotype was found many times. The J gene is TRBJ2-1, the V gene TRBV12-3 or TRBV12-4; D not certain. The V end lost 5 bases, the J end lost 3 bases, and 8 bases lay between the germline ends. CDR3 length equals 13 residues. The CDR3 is CASSPGVYNEQFF. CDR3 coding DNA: TGTGCCAGCAGTCCCGGAGTCTACAATGAGCAGTTCTTC.

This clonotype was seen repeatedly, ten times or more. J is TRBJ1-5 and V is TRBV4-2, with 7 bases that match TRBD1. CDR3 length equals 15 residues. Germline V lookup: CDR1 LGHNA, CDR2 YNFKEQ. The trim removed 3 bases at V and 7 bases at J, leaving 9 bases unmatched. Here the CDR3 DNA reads TGTGCCAGCAGCCAGGACCAGGGGGGAGTCCAGCCCCAGCATTTT. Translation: CASSQDQGGVQPQHF.

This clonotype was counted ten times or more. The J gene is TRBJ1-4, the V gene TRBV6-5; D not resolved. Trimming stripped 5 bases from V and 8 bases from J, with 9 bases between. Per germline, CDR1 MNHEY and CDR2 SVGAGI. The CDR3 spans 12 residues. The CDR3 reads CASSRRREKLFF. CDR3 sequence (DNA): TGTGCCAGCAGTCGTCGGAGGGAAAAACTGTTTTTT.

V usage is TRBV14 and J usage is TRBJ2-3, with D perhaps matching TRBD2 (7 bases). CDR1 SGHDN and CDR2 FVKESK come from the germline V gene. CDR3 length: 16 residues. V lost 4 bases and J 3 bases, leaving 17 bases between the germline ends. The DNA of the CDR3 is TGTGCCAGCAGCCTATTGGGGGGGACACGAACAGATACGCAGTATTTT. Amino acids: CASSLLGGTRTDTQYF.

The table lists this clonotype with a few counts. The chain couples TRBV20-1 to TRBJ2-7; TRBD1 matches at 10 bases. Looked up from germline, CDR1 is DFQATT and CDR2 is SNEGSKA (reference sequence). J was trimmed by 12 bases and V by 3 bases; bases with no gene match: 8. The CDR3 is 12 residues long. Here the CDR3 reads CSASWTGGRLYF. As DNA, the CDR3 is TGCAGTGCTAGTTGGACAGGGGGGAGGCTGTACTTC.

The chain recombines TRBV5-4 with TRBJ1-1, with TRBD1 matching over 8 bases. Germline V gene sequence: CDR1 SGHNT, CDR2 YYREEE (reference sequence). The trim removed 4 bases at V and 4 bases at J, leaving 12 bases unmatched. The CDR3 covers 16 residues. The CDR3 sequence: CASSPTPQGAGTEAFF. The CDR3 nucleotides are TGTGCCAGCAGCCCGACACCCCAGGGGGCAGGCACTGAAGCTTTCTTT.

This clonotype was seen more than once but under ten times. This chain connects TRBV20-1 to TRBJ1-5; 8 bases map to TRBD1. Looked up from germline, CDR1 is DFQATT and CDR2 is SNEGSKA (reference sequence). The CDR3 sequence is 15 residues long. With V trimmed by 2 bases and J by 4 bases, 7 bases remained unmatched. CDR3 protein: CSARLGQARNQPQHF. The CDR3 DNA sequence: TGCAGTGCTAGATTGGGACAGGCGAGAAATCAGCCCCAGCATTTT.

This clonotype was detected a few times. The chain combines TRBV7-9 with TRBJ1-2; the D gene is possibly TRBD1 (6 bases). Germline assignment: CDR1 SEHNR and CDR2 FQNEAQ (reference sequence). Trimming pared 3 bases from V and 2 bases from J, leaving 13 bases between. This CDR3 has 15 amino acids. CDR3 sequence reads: CASSFRGTPNYGYTF. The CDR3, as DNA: TGTGCCAGCAGCTTCCGGGGGACACCGAACTATGGCTACACCTTC.

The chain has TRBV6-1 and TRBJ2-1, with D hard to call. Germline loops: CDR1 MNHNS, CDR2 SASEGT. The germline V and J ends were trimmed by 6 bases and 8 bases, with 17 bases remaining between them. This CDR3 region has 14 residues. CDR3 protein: CASRNSLTVDEQFF. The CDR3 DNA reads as TGTGCCAGCAGAAACTCCCTAACAGTAGATGAGCAGTTCTTC.

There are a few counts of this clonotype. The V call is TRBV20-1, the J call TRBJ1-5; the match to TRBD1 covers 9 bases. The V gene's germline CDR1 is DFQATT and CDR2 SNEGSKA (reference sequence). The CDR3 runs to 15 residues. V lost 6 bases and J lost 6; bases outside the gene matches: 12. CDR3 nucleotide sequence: TGCAGTGCCGTACCGGGACAGGGAAGACGTCAGCCCCAGCATTTT. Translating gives CSAVPGQGRRQPQHF.

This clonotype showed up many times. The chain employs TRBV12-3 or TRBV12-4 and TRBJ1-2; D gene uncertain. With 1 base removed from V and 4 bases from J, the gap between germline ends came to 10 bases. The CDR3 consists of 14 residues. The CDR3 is CASSLGRGSYGYTF. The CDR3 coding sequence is TGTGCCAGCAGTTTAGGCCGGGGATCCTATGGCTACACCTTC.

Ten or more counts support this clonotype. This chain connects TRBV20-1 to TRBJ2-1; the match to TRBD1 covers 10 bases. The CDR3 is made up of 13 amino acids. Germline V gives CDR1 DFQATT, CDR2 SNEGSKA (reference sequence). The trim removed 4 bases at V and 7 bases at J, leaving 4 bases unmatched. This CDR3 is CSAIRTGGNEQFF. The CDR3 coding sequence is TGCAGTGCTATTCGGACAGGGGGGAATGAGCAGTTCTTC.

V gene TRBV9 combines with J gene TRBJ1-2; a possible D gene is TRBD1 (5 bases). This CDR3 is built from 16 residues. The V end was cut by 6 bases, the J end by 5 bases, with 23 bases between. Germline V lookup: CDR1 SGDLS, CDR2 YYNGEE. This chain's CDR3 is CASTRRLGGAEYGYTF. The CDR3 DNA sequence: TGTGCCAGCACCCGACGGTTAGGAGGGGCCGAATATGGCTACACCTTC.

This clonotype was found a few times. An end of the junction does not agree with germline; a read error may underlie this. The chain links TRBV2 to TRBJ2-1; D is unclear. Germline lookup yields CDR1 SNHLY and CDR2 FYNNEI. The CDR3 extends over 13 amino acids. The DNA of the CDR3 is TGTGCCAGTAGTGCCTTCTCCTACAATGAGCAGTTCTTC. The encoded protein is CASSAFSYNEQFF.

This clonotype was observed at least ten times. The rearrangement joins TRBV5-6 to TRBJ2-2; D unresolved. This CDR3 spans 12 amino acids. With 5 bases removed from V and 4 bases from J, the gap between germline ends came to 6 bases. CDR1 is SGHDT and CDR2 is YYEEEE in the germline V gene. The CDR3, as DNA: TGTGCCAGCAGTTGGGGCACCGGGGAGCTGTTTTTT. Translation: CASSWGTGELFF.

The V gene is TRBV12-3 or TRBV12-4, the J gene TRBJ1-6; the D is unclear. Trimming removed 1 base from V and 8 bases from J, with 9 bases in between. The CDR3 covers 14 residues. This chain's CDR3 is CASSLGVRYSPLHF. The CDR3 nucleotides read TGTGCCAGCAGTTTAGGAGTAAGGTATTCACCCCTCCACTTT.

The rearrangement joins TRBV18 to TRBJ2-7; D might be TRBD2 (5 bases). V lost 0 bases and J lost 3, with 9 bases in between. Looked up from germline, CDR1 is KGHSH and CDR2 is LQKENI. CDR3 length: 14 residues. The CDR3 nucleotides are TGTGCCAGCTCACCACCGCCGGGAAGCTACGAGCAGTACTTC. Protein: CASSPPPGSYEQYF.

CDR3 nucleotide sequence: TGCAGTGCTCGTTATCAGACTAGCGGGAGTTGGCCTTCCTACGAGCAGTACTTC. Its protein is CSARYQTSGSWPSYEQYF. This chain uses TRBV20-1 with TRBJ2-7, with TRBD2 matching over 12 bases. Germline loops: CDR1 DFQATT, CDR2 SNEGSKA (reference sequence). The junction had 15 bases not matched to a gene; V was cut back by 5 bases and J by 1 base. The CDR3 consists of 18 residues.

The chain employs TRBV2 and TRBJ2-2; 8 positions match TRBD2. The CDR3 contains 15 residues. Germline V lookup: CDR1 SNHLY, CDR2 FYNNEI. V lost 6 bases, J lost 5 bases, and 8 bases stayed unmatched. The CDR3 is CASREFAGGTGELFF. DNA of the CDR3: TGTGCCAGCAGGGAGTTCGCGGGAGGAACCGGGGAGCTGTTTTTT. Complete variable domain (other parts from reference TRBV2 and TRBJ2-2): EPEVTQTPSHQVTQMGQEVILRCVPISNHLYFYWYRQILGQKVEFLVSFYNNEISEKSEIFDDQFSVERPDGSNFTLKIRSTKLEDSAMYFCASREFAGGTGELFFGEGSRLTVL.

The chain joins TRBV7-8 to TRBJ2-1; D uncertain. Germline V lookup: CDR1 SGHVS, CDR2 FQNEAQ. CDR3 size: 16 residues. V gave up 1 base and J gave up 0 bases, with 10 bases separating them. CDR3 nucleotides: TGTGCCAGCAGCTTAGTGGTTAAAAGCTCCTACAATGAGCAGTTCTTC. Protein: CASSLVVKSSYNEQFF.